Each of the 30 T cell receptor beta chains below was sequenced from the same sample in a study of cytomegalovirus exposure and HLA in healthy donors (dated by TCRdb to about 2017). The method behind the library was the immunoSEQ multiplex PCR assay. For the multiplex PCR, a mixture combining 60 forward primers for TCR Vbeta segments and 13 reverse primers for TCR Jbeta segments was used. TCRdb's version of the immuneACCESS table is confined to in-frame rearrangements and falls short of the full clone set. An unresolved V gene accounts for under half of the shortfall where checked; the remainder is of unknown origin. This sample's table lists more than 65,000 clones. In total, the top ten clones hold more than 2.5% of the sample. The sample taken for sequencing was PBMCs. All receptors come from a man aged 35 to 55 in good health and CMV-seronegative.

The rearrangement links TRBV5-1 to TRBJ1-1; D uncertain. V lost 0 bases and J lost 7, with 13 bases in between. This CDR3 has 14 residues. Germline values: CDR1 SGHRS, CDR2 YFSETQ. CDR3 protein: CASSLVVNSLEAFF. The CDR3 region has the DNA TGCGCCAGCAGCTTGGTAGTCAACTCTCTTGAAGCTTTCTTT.

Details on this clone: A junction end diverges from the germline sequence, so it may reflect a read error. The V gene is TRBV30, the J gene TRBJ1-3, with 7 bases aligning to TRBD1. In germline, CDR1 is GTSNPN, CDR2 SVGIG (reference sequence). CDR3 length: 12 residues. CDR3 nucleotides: TGTGCCTGGGGGACAGACGGAAAAACCATATATTTT. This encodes CAWGTDGKTIYF.

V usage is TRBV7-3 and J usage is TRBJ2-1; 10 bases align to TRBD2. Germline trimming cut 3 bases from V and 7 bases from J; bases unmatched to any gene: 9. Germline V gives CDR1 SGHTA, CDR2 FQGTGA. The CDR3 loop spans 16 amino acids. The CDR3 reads CASSFDGAGGRNEQFF. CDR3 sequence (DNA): TGTGCCAGCAGCTTCGATGGAGCGGGGGGGCGGAATGAGCAGTTCTTC. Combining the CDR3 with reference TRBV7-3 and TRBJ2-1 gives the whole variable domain GAGVSQTPSNKVTEKGKYVELRCDPISGHTALYWYRQSLGQGPEFLIYFQGTGAADDSGLPNDRFFAVRPEGSVSTLKIQRTERGDSAVYLCASSFDGAGGRNEQFFGPGTRLTVL.

CDR3 residues: CASSRMTGETTEAFF. CDR3 nucleotide sequence: TGCGCCAGCAGCCGCATGACAGGAGAAACCACTGAAGCTTTCTTT. The rearrangement joins TRBV5-1 to TRBJ1-1, with D possibly matching TRBD1 (6 bases). Germline assignment: CDR1 SGHRS and CDR2 YFSETQ. This CDR3 region has 15 residues. The V end was cut by 4 bases, the J end by 4 bases, with 17 bases between.

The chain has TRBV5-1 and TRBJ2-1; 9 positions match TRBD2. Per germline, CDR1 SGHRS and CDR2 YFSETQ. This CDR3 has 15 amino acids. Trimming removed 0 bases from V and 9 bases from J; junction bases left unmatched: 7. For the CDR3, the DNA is TGCGCCAGCAGCTTGGTGGGACTAGCTGGCGCTGAGCAGTTCTTC. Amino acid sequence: CASSLVGLAGAEQFF.

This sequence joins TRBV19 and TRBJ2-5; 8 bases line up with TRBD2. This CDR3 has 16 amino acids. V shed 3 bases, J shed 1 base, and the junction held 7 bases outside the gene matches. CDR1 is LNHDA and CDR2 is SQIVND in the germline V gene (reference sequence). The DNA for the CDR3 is TGTGCCAGTAGTATGGAGCGGGGGCCCCCCCAAGAGACCCAGTACTTC. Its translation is CASSMERGPPQETQYF.

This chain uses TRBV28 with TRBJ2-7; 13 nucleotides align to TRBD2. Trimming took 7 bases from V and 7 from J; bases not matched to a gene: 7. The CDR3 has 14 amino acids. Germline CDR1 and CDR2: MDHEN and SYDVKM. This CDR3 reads CASNRLAGGIEQYF. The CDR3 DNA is TGTGCCAGCAACAGACTAGCGGGAGGAATAGAGCAGTACTTC.

CDR3 in amino acids: CASILRGGVGTEAFF. Here the CDR3 DNA reads TGTGCCAGCATCCTTAGGGGTGGGGTTGGGACTGAAGCTTTCTTT. The chain is built from TRBV7-2 and TRBJ1-1; tentative D call: TRBD1 (5 bases). There are 15 residues in the CDR3. V was trimmed by 7 bases and J by 5 bases, leaving 20 bases between them. Germline CDR1 and CDR2: SGHTA and FQGNSA.

This chain's CDR3 is CASSPGTDSGANVLTF. The CDR3 DNA reads TGTGCCAGTAGTCCCGGGACAGACTCTGGGGCCAACGTCCTGACTTTC. The rearrangement links TRBV19 to TRBJ2-6; 7 bases line up with TRBD1. CDR1 LNHDA and CDR2 SQIVND come from the germline V gene (reference sequence). This CDR3 contains 16 residues. Losses at the gene ends were 5 bases for V and 0 bases for J; bases not matched to a gene: 4.

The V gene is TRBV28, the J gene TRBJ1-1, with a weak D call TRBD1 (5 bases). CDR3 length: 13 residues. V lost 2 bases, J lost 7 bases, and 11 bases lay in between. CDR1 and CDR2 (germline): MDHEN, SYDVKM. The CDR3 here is CASSLNGGFEAFF. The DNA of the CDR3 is TGTGCCAGCAGTTTAAACGGGGGGTTTGAAGCTTTCTTT.

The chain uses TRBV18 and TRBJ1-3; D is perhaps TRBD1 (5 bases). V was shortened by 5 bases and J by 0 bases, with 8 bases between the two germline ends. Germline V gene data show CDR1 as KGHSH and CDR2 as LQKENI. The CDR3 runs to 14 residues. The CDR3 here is CASSSDNSGNTIYF. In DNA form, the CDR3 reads TGTGCCAGCTCATCGGACAACTCTGGAAACACCATATATTTT.

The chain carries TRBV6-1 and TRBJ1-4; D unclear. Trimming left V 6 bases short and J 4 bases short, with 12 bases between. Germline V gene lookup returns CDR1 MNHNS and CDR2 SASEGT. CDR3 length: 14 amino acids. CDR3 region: CASRSGPLNEKLFF. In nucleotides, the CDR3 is TGTGCCAGCAGGAGCGGGCCTCTTAATGAAAAACTGTTTTTT.

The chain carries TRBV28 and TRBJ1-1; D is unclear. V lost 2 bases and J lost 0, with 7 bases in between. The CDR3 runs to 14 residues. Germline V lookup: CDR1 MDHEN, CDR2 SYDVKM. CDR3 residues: CASSLRGLNTEAFF. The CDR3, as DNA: TGTGCCAGCAGTTTACGGGGTTTGAACACTGAAGCTTTCTTT.

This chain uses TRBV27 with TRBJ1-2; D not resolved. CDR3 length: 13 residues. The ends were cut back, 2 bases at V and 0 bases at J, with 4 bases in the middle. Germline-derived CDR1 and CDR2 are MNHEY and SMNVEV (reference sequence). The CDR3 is CASSLNSNYGYTF. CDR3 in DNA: TGTGCCAGCAGTTTAAACTCTAACTATGGCTACACCTTC.

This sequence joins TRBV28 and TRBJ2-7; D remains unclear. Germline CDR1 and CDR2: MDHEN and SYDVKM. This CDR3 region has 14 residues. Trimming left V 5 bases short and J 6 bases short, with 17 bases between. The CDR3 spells CASSPSTRRSEQYF. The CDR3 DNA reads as TGTGCCAGCAGTCCTTCGACTCGGCGCTCCGAGCAGTACTTC.

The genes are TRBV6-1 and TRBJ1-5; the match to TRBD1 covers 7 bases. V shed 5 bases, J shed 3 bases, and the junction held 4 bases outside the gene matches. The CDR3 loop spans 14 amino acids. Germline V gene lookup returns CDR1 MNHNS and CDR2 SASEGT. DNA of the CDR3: TGTGCCAGCAGTCCGGGACAGCTCAATCAGCCCCAGCATTTT. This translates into CASSPGQLNQPQHF.

CDR3 protein: CATGGAETQYF. CDR3 DNA sequence: TGTGCAACAGGGGGTGCGGAGACCCAGTACTTC. V gene TRBV6-5 combines with J gene TRBJ2-5; 8 nucleotides line up with TRBD1. CDR1 is MNHEY, CDR2 SVGAGI, per germline. The CDR3 is 11 residues long.

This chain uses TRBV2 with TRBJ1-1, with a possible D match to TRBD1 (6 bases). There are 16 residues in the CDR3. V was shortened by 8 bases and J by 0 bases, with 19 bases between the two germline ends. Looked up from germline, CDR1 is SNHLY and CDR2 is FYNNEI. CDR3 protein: CASQNPSGQLNTEAFF. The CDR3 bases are TGTGCCAGCCAAAACCCCTCAGGACAGCTGAACACTGAAGCTTTCTTT.

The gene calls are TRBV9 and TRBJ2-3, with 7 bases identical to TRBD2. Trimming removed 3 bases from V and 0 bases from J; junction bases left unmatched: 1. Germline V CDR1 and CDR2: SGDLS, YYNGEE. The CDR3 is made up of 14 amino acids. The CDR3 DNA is TGTGCCAGCAGCGCCGGGGGGAGCACAGATACGCAGTATTTT. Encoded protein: CASSAGGSTDTQYF.

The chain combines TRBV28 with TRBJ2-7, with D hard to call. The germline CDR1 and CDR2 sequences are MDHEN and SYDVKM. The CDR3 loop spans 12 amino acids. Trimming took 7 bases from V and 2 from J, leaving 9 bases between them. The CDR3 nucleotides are TGTGCCAGCACGCGGAGCGCCTACGAGCAGTACTTC. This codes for CASTRSAYEQYF. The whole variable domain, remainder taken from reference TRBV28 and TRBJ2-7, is DVKVTQSSRYLVKRTGEKVFLECVQDMDHENMFWYRQDPGLGLRLIYFSYDVKMKEKGDIPEGYSVSREKKERFSLILESASTNQTSMYLCASTRSAYEQYFGPGTRLTVT.

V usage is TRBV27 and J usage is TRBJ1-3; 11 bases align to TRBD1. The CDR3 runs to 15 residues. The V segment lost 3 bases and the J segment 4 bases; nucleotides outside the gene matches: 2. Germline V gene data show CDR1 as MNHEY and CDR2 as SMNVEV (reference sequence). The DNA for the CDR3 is TGTGCCAGCAGTTTGGGGACAGGGGGAGGAAACACCATATATTTT. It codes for CASSLGTGGGNTIYF.

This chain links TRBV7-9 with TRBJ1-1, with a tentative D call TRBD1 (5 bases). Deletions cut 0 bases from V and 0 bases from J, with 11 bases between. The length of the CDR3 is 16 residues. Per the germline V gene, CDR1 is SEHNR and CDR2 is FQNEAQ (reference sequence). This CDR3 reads CASSLARGLVNTEAFF. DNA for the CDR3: TGTGCCAGCAGCTTAGCGCGGGGACTGGTGAACACTGAAGCTTTCTTT.

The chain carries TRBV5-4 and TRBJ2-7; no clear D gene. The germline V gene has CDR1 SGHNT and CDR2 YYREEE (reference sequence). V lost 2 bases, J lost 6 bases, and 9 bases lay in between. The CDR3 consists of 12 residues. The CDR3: CASSFEHREQYF. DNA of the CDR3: TGTGCCAGCAGCTTTGAACACCGCGAGCAGTACTTC.

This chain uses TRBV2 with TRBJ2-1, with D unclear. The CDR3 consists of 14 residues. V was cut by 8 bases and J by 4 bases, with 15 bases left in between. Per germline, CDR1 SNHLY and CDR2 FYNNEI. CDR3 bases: TGTGCCAGCCTCCCACGTGGAGTTTACAATGAGCAGTTCTTC. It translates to CASLPRGVYNEQFF.

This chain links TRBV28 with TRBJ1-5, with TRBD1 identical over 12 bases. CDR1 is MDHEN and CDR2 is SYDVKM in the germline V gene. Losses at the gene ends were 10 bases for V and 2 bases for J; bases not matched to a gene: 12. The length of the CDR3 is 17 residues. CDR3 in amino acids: CATTRDRGLFGNQPQHF. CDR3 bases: TGTGCCACCACCCGGGACAGGGGGCTCTTCGGCAATCAGCCCCAGCATTTT.

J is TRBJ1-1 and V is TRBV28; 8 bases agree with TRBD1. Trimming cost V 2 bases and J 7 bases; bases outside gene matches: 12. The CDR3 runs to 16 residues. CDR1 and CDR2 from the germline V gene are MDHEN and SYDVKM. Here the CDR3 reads CASSLVSGQVRVEAFF. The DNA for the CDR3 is TGTGCCAGCAGTTTAGTTTCGGGACAGGTGAGGGTTGAAGCTTTCTTT.

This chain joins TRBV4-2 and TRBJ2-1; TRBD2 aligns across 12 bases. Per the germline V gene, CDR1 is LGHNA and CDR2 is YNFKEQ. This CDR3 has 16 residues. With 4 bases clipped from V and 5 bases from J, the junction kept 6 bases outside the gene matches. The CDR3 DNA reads TGTGCCAGCAGCCGATCCCCTAGCGGGGGGGACAATGAGCAGTTCTTC. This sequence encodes CASSRSPSGGDNEQFF.

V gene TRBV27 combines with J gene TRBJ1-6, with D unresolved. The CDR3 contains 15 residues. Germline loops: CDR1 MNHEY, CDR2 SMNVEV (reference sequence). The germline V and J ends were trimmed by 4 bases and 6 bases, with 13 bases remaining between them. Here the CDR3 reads CASSSAGIGNSPLHF. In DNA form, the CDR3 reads TGTGCCAGCAGTTCCGCCGGGATCGGTAATTCACCCCTCCACTTT.

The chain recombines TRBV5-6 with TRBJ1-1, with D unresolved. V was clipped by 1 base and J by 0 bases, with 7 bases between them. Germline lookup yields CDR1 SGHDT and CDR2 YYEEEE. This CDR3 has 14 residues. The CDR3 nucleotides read TGTGCCAGCAGCTTGCGGAGGATGAACACTGAAGCTTTCTTT. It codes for CASSLRRMNTEAFF.

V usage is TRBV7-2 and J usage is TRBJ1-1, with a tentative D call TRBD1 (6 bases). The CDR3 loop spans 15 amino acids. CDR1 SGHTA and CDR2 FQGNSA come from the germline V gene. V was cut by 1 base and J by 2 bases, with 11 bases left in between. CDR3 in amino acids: CASSLEQGDNTEAFF. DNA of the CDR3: TGTGCCAGCAGCTTAGAACAGGGAGACAACACTGAAGCTTTCTTT.